These T cell receptor beta chains were read from a single sample in a study of cytomegalovirus exposure and HLA in healthy donors. The repertoire was sequenced with immunoSEQ multiplex PCR; TCRdb's copy has only in-frame clones and lacks some. The sample contains 150,000 to 160,000 clones, roughly 82% of which appear only once. The sequenced sample consisted of PBMCs. The receptor set was obtained from a woman aged 50 to 65 in good health and CMV-seropositive. The CDR3 runs from the conserved cysteine through the conserved F or W. Each record gives: CDR3 length, clone size, V gene, D gene, J gene, CDR3 protein, CDR3 DNA. A D gene is named only where the DNA matches it firmly. The listing skips clone size in some rows; elsewhere it reads once, few, many or a size class.

CDR3 length: 14
clone size: NA
V gene: TRBV12-5
D gene: NA
J gene: TRBJ1-5
CDR3 protein: CASTPGLLNQPQHF
CDR3 DNA: TGTGCTAGTACTCCGGGACTTCTTAATCAGCCCCAGCATTTT

CDR3 length: 14
clone size: NA
V gene: TRBV11-2
D gene: NA
J gene: TRBJ2-7
CDR3 protein: CASSLGLGGGEQYF
CDR3 DNA: TGTGCCAGCAGCTTAGGGTTAGGGGGGGGCGAGCAGTACTTC

CDR3 length: 15
clone size: few
V gene: TRBV7-2
D gene: TRBD1
J gene: TRBJ1-2
CDR3 protein: CASSSSVDRAFGYTF
CDR3 DNA: TGTGCCAGCAGCTCATCTGTTGACAGGGCCTTTGGCTACACCTTC

CDR3 length: 14
clone size: NA
V gene: TRBV6-1
D gene: TRBD1
J gene: TRBJ1-6
CDR3 protein: CASSDGTDNSPPHF
CDR3 DNA: TGTGCCAGCAGTGATGGGACAGATAATTCACCCCCCCACTTT

CDR3 length: 12
clone size: few
V gene: TRBV11-2
D gene: NA
J gene: TRBJ2-1
CDR3 protein: CASSFGLEGQFF
CDR3 DNA: TGTGCCAGCAGCTTTGGTTTAGAGGGGCAGTTCTTC

CDR3 length: 15
clone size: NA
V gene: TRBV27
D gene: TRBD1
J gene: TRBJ2-7
CDR3 protein: CASSLSRTGFYEQYF
CDR3 DNA: TGTGCCAGCAGTTTATCACGGACAGGTTTTTACGAGCAGTACTTC

CDR3 length: 16
clone size: NA
V gene: TRBV7-9
D gene: TRBD1
J gene: TRBJ1-2
CDR3 protein: CSSSPRPGTGSLGYTF
CDR3 DNA: TGTTCCAGCAGCCCCCGACCCGGGACAGGGTCCCTGGGCTACACCTTC

CDR3 length: 16
clone size: few
V gene: TRBV11-2
D gene: TRBD2
J gene: TRBJ2-3
CDR3 protein: CASSNPASSGADTQYF
CDR3 DNA: TGTGCCAGCAGCAACCCGGCGTCTAGCGGCGCAGATACGCAGTATTTT

CDR3 length: 15
clone size: NA
V gene: TRBV6-1
D gene: TRBD1
J gene: TRBJ2-5
CDR3 protein: CASSAGDRGRETQYF
CDR3 DNA: TGTGCCAGCAGTGCAGGCGACAGGGGGCGAGAGACCCAGTACTTC

CDR3 length: 13
clone size: NA
V gene: TRBV5-1
D gene: NA
J gene: TRBJ1-6
CDR3 protein: CASSLEGQSPLHF
CDR3 DNA: TGCGCCAGCAGCTTGGAGGGACAATCACCCCTCCACTTT

CDR3 length: 15
clone size: NA
V gene: TRBV7-8
D gene: TRBD1
J gene: TRBJ2-3
CDR3 protein: CASLVGQGEGDTQYF
CDR3 DNA: TGTGCCAGCCTGGTCGGACAGGGGGAAGGAGATACGCAGTATTTT

CDR3 length: 15
clone size: NA
V gene: TRBV5-4
D gene: NA
J gene: TRBJ2-3
CDR3 protein: CASSLGGVSTDTQYF
CDR3 DNA: TGTGCCAGCAGCTTGGGGGGCGTTAGCACAGATACGCAGTATTTT

CDR3 length: 13
clone size: NA
V gene: TRBV29-1
D gene: NA
J gene: TRBJ2-3
CDR3 protein: CSVRLPLTDTQYF
CDR3 DNA: TGCAGCGTTCGTCTTCCTCTCACAGATACGCAGTATTTT

CDR3 length: 18
clone size: NA
V gene: TRBV2
D gene: TRBD1
J gene: TRBJ2-7
CDR3 protein: CASSNVSPSGQGLYEQYF
CDR3 DNA: TGTGCCAGCAGTAATGTCTCCCCCTCCGGACAGGGCCTCTACGAGCAGTACTTC

CDR3 length: 15
clone size: NA
V gene: TRBV6-1
D gene: TRBD1
J gene: TRBJ2-1
CDR3 protein: CASSVTGDRYNEQFF
CDR3 DNA: TGTGCCAGCAGTGTCACAGGGGACCGCTACAATGAGCAGTTCTTC

CDR3 length: 11
clone size: NA
V gene: TRBV20-1
D gene: NA
J gene: TRBJ1-1
CDR3 protein: CSARSGTEAFF
CDR3 DNA: TGCAGTGCTAGGTCGGGGACTGAAGCTTTCTTT

CDR3 length: 15
clone size: NA
V gene: TRBV6-6
D gene: NA
J gene: TRBJ2-3
CDR3 protein: CASSYRGAGADTQYF
CDR3 DNA: TGTGCCAGCAGTTACCGGGGGGCTGGGGCAGATACGCAGTATTTT

CDR3 length: 15
clone size: NA
V gene: TRBV12-5
D gene: TRBD1
J gene: TRBJ1-5
CDR3 protein: CASGSRDSSNQPQHF
CDR3 DNA: TGTGCTAGTGGTTCAAGGGACAGTAGCAATCAGCCCCAGCATTTT

CDR3 length: 15
clone size: NA
V gene: TRBV5-1
D gene: NA
J gene: TRBJ1-3
CDR3 protein: CASSLGQNKGNTIYF
CDR3 DNA: TGCGCCAGCAGCTTGGGACAGAACAAGGGAAACACCATATATTTT

CDR3 length: 14
clone size: NA
V gene: TRBV27
D gene: NA
J gene: TRBJ2-3
CDR3 protein: CASSLYGTTDTQYF
CDR3 DNA: TGTGCCAGCAGTTTATACGGTACCACAGATACGCAGTATTTT

CDR3 length: 13
clone size: NA
V gene: TRBV6-5
D gene: NA
J gene: TRBJ2-7
CDR3 protein: CASTSTGSGEQYF
CDR3 DNA: TGTGCCAGCACGAGCACGGGGTCTGGCGAGCAGTACTTC

CDR3 length: 13
clone size: once
V gene: TRBV4-3
D gene: NA
J gene: TRBJ2-1
CDR3 protein: CASSPLLIDEQFF
CDR3 DNA: TGCGCCAGCAGCCCACTCCTCATCGATGAGCAGTTCTTC

CDR3 length: 15
clone size: once
V gene: TRBV5-1
D gene: NA
J gene: TRBJ1-3
CDR3 protein: CASSLVTGSGNTIYF
CDR3 DNA: TGCGCCAGCAGCTTAGTGACAGGCTCTGGAAACACCATATATTTT

CDR3 length: 12
clone size: NA
V gene: TRBV7-9
D gene: NA
J gene: TRBJ2-5
CDR3 protein: CSSSETWETQYF
CDR3 DNA: TGTTCCAGCAGCGAAACTTGGGAGACCCAGTACTTC